The rows below give T cell receptor beta chains drawn from one sample of a study of T cell responses to AZD1222 COVID-19 vaccine. Method: immunoSEQ multiplex PCR; TCRdb's copy keeps in-frame clones and lacks some. The data show over 65,000 clones, with about 90% seen just once and roughly 6.8% held by the top ten. The specimen was peripheral blood, collected on day 0 of MenACWY control vaccination. These receptors were taken from an adult in good health. CDR3s include the opening cysteine and the closing phenylalanine or tryptophan. A D gene is named only where the DNA matches it firmly. Rows give clone size only sometimes, using once, few, many, or a class for an expanded clone.

cdr3_aa | cdr3_nt | j_call | v_call | d_call | clone_size
CASSAEPGTGQETQYF | TGTGCCAGCAGTGCCGAACCCGGGACAGGTCAAGAGACCCAGTACTTC | TRBJ2-5 | TRBV28 | TRBD1 | .
CASSLLSRGVAGELFF | TGCGCCAGCAGCTTGTTGTCCAGGGGGGTCGCCGGGGAGCTGTTTTTT | TRBJ2-2 | TRBV5-1 | . | .
CASTLRGNRADTQYF | TGTGCCAGCACCTTGCGCGGGAATCGGGCAGATACGCAGTATTTT | TRBJ2-3 | TRBV7-9 | . | .
CASNYSPLGQGIYNEQFF | TGTGCCAGCAATTATTCCCCCCTCGGGCAGGGGATATACAATGAGCAGTTCTTC | TRBJ2-1 | TRBV10-3 | . | .
CASSPGIYQPQHF | TGTGCCAGTAGTCCGGGGATTTATCAGCCCCAGCATTTT | TRBJ1-5 | TRBV19 | . | .
CASSTSWVGWSTEAFF | TGTGCCAGCAGCACGAGTTGGGTAGGGTGGTCCACTGAAGCTTTCTTT | TRBJ1-1 | TRBV5-8 | . | .
CASSSSLQGEKLFF | TGTGCCAGCAGTTCCTCACTTCAGGGGGAAAAACTGTTTTTT | TRBJ1-4 | TRBV27 | . | .
CASTELQGMMNTEAFF | TGTGCCAGCACCGAGCTACAGGGTATGATGAACACTGAAGCTTTCTTT | TRBJ1-1 | TRBV28 | . | once
CASSYRGGYGYTF | TGTGCCAGCAGTTACAGGGGGGGCTATGGCTACACCTTC | TRBJ1-2 | TRBV6-5 | . | once
CASSYAQTSGGASKTQYF | TGTGCCAGCAGTTACGCGCAGACTAGCGGGGGGGCCTCCAAGACCCAGTACTTC | TRBJ2-5 | TRBV6-2/TRBV6-3 | TRBD2 | .
CASSPGQGYEQYF | TGTGCCAGCAGTCCGGGACAGGGCTACGAGCAGTACTTC | TRBJ2-7 | TRBV7-8 | TRBD1 | few
CASSHDRSNEKLFF | TGTGCCAGCAGCCATGACAGGTCTAATGAAAAACTGTTTTTT | TRBJ1-4 | TRBV7-9 | . | .
CASRLAGGGPGELFF | TGCGCCAGCAGACTAGCGGGAGGGGGCCCCGGGGAGCTGTTTTTT | TRBJ2-2 | TRBV5-1 | TRBD2 | .
CASSTESTGELFF | TGTGCCAGCAGCACAGAAAGCACCGGGGAGCTGTTTTTT | TRBJ2-2 | TRBV12-3/TRBV12-4 | . | .
CASSRVVIGGSNQPQHF | TGTGCCAGTAGTAGGGTTGTTATTGGAGGTAGCAATCAGCCCCAGCATTTT | TRBJ1-5 | TRBV19 | . | .
CASSQTSGTGTSPLHF | TGTGCCAGCAGCCAGACATCCGGGACAGGGACTTCACCCCTCCACTTT | TRBJ1-6 | TRBV3-1/TRBV3-2 | TRBD1 | .
CASGGPSGELFF | TGTGCCAGTGGGGGGCCTTCCGGGGAGCTGTTTTTT | TRBJ2-2 | TRBV19 | . | .
CASSERDRASGNTIYF | TGTGCCAGCTCAGAAAGGGACAGGGCCTCTGGAAACACCATATATTTT | TRBJ1-3 | TRBV18 | TRBD1 | .
CASSRSGLNEQFF | TGTGCCAGCTCACGGTCGGGGCTCAATGAGCAGTTCTTC | TRBJ2-1 | TRBV18 | . | .
CASSLKGTALASYEQYF | TGTGCCAGCAGCTTAAAGGGGACAGCACTAGCTTCCTACGAGCAGTACTTC | TRBJ2-7 | TRBV7-2 | . | .
CASSRTGQQPQHF | TGTGCCAGCAGCCGGACAGGGCAACAGCCCCAGCATTTT | TRBJ1-5 | TRBV12-3/TRBV12-4 | TRBD1 | .
CASSPLTSGAQETQYF | TGTGCCAGCTCACCACTGACTAGCGGGGCGCAAGAGACCCAGTACTTC | TRBJ2-5 | TRBV18 | TRBD2 | .
CATASTGTDEKLFF | TGTGCCACAGCTTCGACAGGGACAGATGAAAAACTGTTTTTT | TRBJ1-4 | TRBV15 | TRBD1 | .
CASSSNDPGPRPDWIQYF | TGTGCCAGCAGCTCCAACGACCCAGGGCCTAGACCAGATTGGATTCAGTACTTC | TRBJ2-4 | TRBV13 | . | .